The clone carrying this T cell receptor (beta chain) came up once. Its antigen is unidentified. This entry is derived from a study of cytomegalovirus exposure and HLA in healthy donors. Study-wide findings and caveats: It was only CMV serostatus that was available as immune exposure information. In an earlier analysis, most TCR beta V segments were productive about 87% or about 30% of the time.

Germline assignment: CDR1 SGDLS and CDR2 YYNGEE. The trim removed 0 bases at V and 4 bases at J, leaving 1 base unmatched. The CDR3 is made up of 14 amino acids. Both 60 Vbeta primers and 13 Jbeta primers went into the PCR. The assay was immunoSEQ multiplex PCR, and TCRdb's table has in-frame clones only and misses some. The data contain approximately 150,000 clones, around 80% of them seen just once; the ten biggest clones take up 4.8%. This rearrangement joins TRBV9 to TRBJ1-3; the match to TRBD1 covers 7 bases. Sequencing was done on a sample of PBMCs. This receptor was identified in a man aged 18 to 30 in good health and CMV-seronegative. CDR3 sequence (DNA): TGTGCCAGCAGCGTAGAACAGGGGGGAAACACCATATATTTT. Amino acid sequence: CASSVEQGGNTIYF.